A selection of T cell receptor beta chains follows, all from one sample in a study of cytomegalovirus exposure and HLA in healthy donors. TCRdb's copy holds only in-frame clones and misses some; the assay was immunoSEQ multiplex PCR. The sample has about 130,000 clones, roughly four fifths seen once. The source material was PBMCs. These receptors all come from a female donor in good health and CMV-seropositive. The CDR3 runs from the conserved cysteine through the conserved F or W. A D gene is named only where the DNA matches it firmly. Rows may omit the clone size; those that give it use once, few, many or a size class.

CDR3 protein	CDR3 DNA	V gene	J gene	D gene	clone size
CASSLGGELTGELFF	TGTGCCAGCAGCTTAGGGGGGGAATTGACCGGGGAGCTGTTTTTT	TRBV7-6	TRBJ2-2	-	few
CASSFRGARGGEQFF	TGTGCCAGCAGTTTCAGGGGGGCGCGTGGGGGTGAGCAGTTCTTC	TRBV27	TRBJ2-1	-	-
CASRELAGNIYEQYF	TGCGCCAGCAGGGAGCTAGCGGGGAATATCTACGAGCAGTACTTC	TRBV10-2	TRBJ2-7	TRBD2	-
CASSDLAGAVEKLFF	TGTGCCAGCAGTGATTTAGCAGGGGCAGTTGAAAAACTGTTTTTT	TRBV6-1	TRBJ1-4	-	few
CASTNGGARGQPQHF	TGTGCCAGCACCAACGGGGGGGCGCGGGGTCAGCCCCAGCATTTT	TRBV28	TRBJ1-5	-	-
CASSLRPPDRPKEAFF	TGTGCCAGCAGCCTTCGCCCCCCGGACAGGCCAAAGGAAGCTTTCTTT	TRBV5-5	TRBJ1-1	TRBD1	-
CASSPPIGMNTESFF	TGTGCCAGCAGTCCGCCCATCGGGATGAACACTGAATCTTTCTTT	TRBV28	TRBJ1-1	-	-
CASSVGSNQPQHF	TGTGCCAGCTCAGTCGGGAGCAATCAGCCCCAGCATTTT	TRBV18	TRBJ1-5	-	-
CSVGLASSYEQYF	TGCAGCGTTGGACTAGCGAGCTCCTACGAGCAGTACTTC	TRBV29-1	TRBJ2-7	TRBD2	-
CSSSSTGYGYTF	TGTTCCAGCAGCTCGACAGGGTATGGCTACACCTTC	TRBV7-9	TRBJ1-2	TRBD1	-
CASRAAGELFF	TGTGCCAGCAGGGCCGCCGGGGAGCTGTTTTTT	TRBV4-2	TRBJ2-2	-	-
CASSYLQGYEQYF	TGTGCCAGCAGTTATTTACAGGGTTACGAGCAGTACTTC	TRBV6-5	TRBJ2-7	-	-
CASSAHPSGGNTEAFF	TGTGCCAGCAGCGCTCACCCTAGCGGGGGGAACACTGAAGCTTTCTTT	TRBV9	TRBJ1-1	-	-
CASSPRAGGGNEQFF	TGCGCCAGCAGCCCTCGGGCGGGTGGGGGGAATGAGCAGTTCTTC	TRBV5-1	TRBJ2-1	-	-
CASSRSSGGNSYEQYF	TGTGCCAGCAGCCGGAGTAGCGGGGGGAACTCCTACGAGCAGTACTTC	TRBV4-2	TRBJ2-7	TRBD2	-
CASRPHGMNTEAFF	TGTGCCAGCAGACCGCATGGCATGAACACTGAAGCTTTCTTT	TRBV28	TRBJ1-1	-	-
CSVETGGSYEQYF	TGCAGCGTTGAGACAGGGGGCTCCTACGAGCAGTACTTC	TRBV29-1	TRBJ2-7	TRBD1	few
CASSVTGQAASSGYGYTF	TGTGCCAGCAGCGTTACGGGACAGGCCGCCTCTTCCGGCTATGGCTACACCTTC	TRBV9	TRBJ1-2	TRBD1	-
CASSMGGNYNEQFF	TGCGCCAGCAGCATGGGAGGGAACTACAATGAGCAGTTCTTC	TRBV5-1	TRBJ2-1	TRBD2	-
CASRGRVLNSPLHF	TGTGCCAGCAGGGGGAGGGTCCTTAATTCACCCCTCCACTTT	TRBV7-2	TRBJ1-6	-	-
CASSGGVGSYEQYF	TGCGCCAGCAGCGGAGGGGTTGGGTCCTACGAGCAGTACTTC	TRBV4-1	TRBJ2-7	-	-
CASSSLAGGTDTQYF	TGTGCCAGCAGTTCCTTAGCGGGAGGGACAGATACGCAGTATTTT	TRBV28	TRBJ2-3	TRBD2	-
CASSTYSGGDDTQYF	TGTGCCAGCTCAACCTACTCGGGGGGCGATGATACGCAGTATTTT	TRBV18	TRBJ2-3	-	-
CASSKRGDLEQETQYF	TGTGCCAGCAGCAAGCGGGGGGACCTGGAACAAGAGACCCAGTACTTC	TRBV28	TRBJ2-5	TRBD2	-
CASSLQGSRTEAFF	TGTGCCAGCAGCCTACAGGGGTCAAGGACTGAAGCTTTCTTT	TRBV28	TRBJ1-1	TRBD1	few
CASSLTGVEQYF	TGTGCCAGTAGTCTCACAGGGGTTGAGCAGTACTTC	TRBV19	TRBJ2-7	TRBD1	-
CASSLGGIGTEAFF	TGCGCCAGCAGCTTGGGAGGGATCGGCACTGAAGCTTTCTTT	TRBV5-1	TRBJ1-1	-	-
CASSEHSRLNTEAFF	TGTGCCAGCAGTGAACACAGCCGACTGAACACTGAAGCTTTCTTT	TRBV6-1	TRBJ1-1	-	-
CASSYKVSGINSPLHF	TGTGCCAGCAGTTACAAGGTTTCGGGGATCAATTCACCCCTCCACTTT	TRBV6-5	TRBJ1-6	-	-
CATRTHSGGRNTIYF	TGTGCCACCCGCACCCACTCAGGGGGCCGAAACACCATATATTTT	TRBV19	TRBJ1-3	TRBD1	-
CASREISGANVLTF	TGTGCCAGCAGGGAGATCTCTGGGGCCAACGTCCTGACTTTC	TRBV6-1	TRBJ2-6	-	few
CAWKGEGTDTEAFF	TGTGCCTGGAAGGGGGAGGGAACGGACACTGAAGCTTTCTTT	TRBV30	TRBJ1-1	-	-
CASSLGVSYEQYF	TGTGCCAGCAGCTTAGGCGTCTCCTACGAGCAGTACTTC	TRBV7-9	TRBJ2-7	-	-
CASTRLLPPYEQYF	TGTGCCAGCACTCGACTTCTCCCGCCCTACGAGCAGTACTTC	TRBV27	TRBJ2-7	-	-
CASSILAGTEAFF	TGTGCCAGTAGTATCCTAGCGGGCACTGAAGCTTTCTTT	TRBV19	TRBJ1-1	-	-
CASSLIATGIAPLHF	TGTGCCAGCAGCTTAATCGCGACAGGGATAGCACCCCTCCACTTT	TRBV7-9	TRBJ1-6	TRBD1	-
CAWSGLAGDRHEQYF	TGTGCCTGGAGTGGTCTAGCGGGAGATCGCCACGAGCAGTACTTC	TRBV30	TRBJ2-7	TRBD2	once
CASSLGLTGANVLTF	TGTGCCAGCAGCCTTGGACTAACTGGGGCCAACGTCCTGACTTTC	TRBV7-9	TRBJ2-6	-	few
CASSLVGGARDRAEAFF	TGTGCCAGCAGCTTGGTGGGGGGGGCGCGGGATAGGGCTGAAGCTTTCTTT	TRBV5-6	TRBJ1-1	-	-
CASSPGLHNEQFF	TGCGCCAGCAGCCCGGGACTTCACAATGAGCAGTTCTTC	TRBV5-1	TRBJ2-1	-	-
CASSYSGQEYEQYF	TGTGCCAGCAGCTACTCTGGACAGGAATACGAGCAGTACTTC	TRBV2	TRBJ2-7	TRBD1	-
CASSPGGAYEQYF	TGTGCCAGCAGCCCAGGGGGCGCCTACGAGCAGTACTTC	TRBV5-8	TRBJ2-7	TRBD1	-
CASSSTVTEAFF	TGTGCCAGCAGTTCGACAGTCACTGAAGCTTTCTTT	TRBV28	TRBJ1-1	-	-
CASSLLGGLPYNEQFF	TGTGCCAGCAGCTTATTGGGAGGCCTCCCCTACAATGAGCAGTTCTTC	TRBV7-9	TRBJ2-1	-	once
CASSPPTRGIQYF	TGTGCCAGCAGCCCCCCGACTAGAGGCATTCAGTACTTC	TRBV11-2	TRBJ2-4	-	few
CAWSVYPRARNYEQYF	TGTGCCTGGAGTGTTTATCCGCGGGCCAGGAACTACGAGCAGTACTTC	TRBV30	TRBJ2-7	-	-
CASSSILQGWFQETQYF	TGTGCCAGCAGCTCGATTTTACAGGGGTGGTTTCAAGAGACCCAGTACTTC	TRBV5-5	TRBJ2-5	TRBD1	-
CASSLPLLAGGDTQYF	TGTGCCAGCAGCTTACCCCTCCTTGCAGGGGGAGATACGCAGTATTTT	TRBV7-9	TRBJ2-3	TRBD1	-
CASSGLAAQETQYF	TGTGCCAGCAGTGGACTAGCGGCCCAAGAGACCCAGTACTTC	TRBV27	TRBJ2-5	TRBD2	-
CASSLSWGAGQETQYF	TGCGCCAGCAGCTTGTCGTGGGGCGCCGGCCAAGAGACCCAGTACTTC	TRBV5-1	TRBJ2-5	-	-
CASSFRPGQGYTEAFF	TGTGCCAGCAGTTTTCGACCGGGACAGGGTTACACTGAAGCTTTCTTT	TRBV28	TRBJ1-1	TRBD1	-
CASSSTSSTQYF	TGTGCCAGCAGTTCTACTAGCTCGACGCAGTATTTT	TRBV6-5	TRBJ2-3	-	-
CASSQGQGSGYEQYF	TGTGCCAGCAGCCAAGGACAGGGGTCCGGGTACGAGCAGTACTTC	TRBV4-2	TRBJ2-7	TRBD1	-
CASKRTGDQPQHF	TGTGCCAGCAAAAGGACAGGGGATCAGCCCCAGCATTTT	TRBV6-6	TRBJ1-5	TRBD1	-
CASSWGVEQYF	TGCGCCAGCAGCTGGGGGGTCGAGCAGTACTTC	TRBV5-1	TRBJ2-7	-	-
CASSKPGQGSNQPQHF	TGTGCCAGCTCCAAACCGGGACAGGGTAGCAATCAGCCCCAGCATTTT	TRBV6-6	TRBJ1-5	TRBD1	-
CSVEDLAGAEQYF	TGCAGCGTTGAAGATTTGGCAGGGGCCGAGCAGTACTTC	TRBV29-1	TRBJ2-7	-	-